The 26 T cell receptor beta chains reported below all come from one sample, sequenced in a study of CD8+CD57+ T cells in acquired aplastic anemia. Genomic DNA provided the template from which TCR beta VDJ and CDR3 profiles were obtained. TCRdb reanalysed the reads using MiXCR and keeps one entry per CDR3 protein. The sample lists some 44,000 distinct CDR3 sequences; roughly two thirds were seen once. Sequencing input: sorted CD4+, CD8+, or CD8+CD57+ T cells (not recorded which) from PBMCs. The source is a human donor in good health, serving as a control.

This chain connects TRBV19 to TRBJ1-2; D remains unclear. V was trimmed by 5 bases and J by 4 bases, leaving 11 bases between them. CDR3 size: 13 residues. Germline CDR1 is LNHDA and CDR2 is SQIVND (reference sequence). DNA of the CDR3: TGTGCCAGTAGTTTCGGGGAGCGCTATGGCTACACCTTC. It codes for CASSFGERYGYTF.

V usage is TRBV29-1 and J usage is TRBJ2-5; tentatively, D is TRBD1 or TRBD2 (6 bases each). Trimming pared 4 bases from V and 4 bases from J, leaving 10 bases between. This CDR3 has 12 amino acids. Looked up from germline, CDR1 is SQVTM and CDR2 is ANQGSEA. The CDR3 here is CSVGGAGETQYF. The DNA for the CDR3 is TGCAGCGTTGGGGGGGCCGGAGAGACCCAGTACTTC.

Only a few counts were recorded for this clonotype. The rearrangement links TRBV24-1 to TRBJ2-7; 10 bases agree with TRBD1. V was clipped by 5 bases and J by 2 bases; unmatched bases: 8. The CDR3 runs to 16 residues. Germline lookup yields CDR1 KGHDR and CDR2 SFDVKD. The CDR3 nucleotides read TGTGCCACCAGTGCCTGGGGGACAGGGGTTCCCTACGAGCAGTACTTC. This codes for CATSAWGTGVPYEQYF.

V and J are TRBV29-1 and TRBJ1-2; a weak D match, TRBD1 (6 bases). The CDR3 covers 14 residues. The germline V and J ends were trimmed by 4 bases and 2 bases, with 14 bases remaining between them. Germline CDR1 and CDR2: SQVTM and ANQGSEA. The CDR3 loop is CSVADSRRNYGYTF. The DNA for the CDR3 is TGCAGCGTTGCGGACAGCCGACGGAACTATGGCTACACCTTC.

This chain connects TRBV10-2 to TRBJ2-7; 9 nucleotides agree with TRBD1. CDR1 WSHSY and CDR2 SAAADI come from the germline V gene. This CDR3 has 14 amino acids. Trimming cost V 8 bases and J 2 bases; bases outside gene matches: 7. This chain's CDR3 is CASGDRDPTYEQYF. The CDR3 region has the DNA TGCGCCAGCGGGGACAGGGACCCAACCTACGAGCAGTACTTC.

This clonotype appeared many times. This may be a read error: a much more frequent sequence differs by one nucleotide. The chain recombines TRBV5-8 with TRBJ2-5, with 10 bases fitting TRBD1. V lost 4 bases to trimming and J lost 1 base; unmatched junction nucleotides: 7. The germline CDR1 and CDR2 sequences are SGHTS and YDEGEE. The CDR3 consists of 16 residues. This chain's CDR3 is CASSIGQGGLQETQYF. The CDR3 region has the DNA TGTGCCAGCAGCATTGGACAGGGGGGCCTCCAAGAGACCCAGTACTTC.

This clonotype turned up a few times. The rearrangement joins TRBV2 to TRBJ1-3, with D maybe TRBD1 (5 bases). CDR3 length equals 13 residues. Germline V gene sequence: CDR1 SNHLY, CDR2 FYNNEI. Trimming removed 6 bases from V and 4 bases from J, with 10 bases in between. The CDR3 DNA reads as TGTGCCAGCAGCAGGGAGACGGGAAACACCATATATTTT. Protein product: CASSRETGNTIYF.

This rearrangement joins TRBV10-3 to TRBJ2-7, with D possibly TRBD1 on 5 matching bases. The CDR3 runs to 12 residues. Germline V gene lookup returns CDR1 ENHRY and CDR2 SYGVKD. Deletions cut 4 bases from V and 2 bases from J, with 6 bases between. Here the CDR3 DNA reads TGTGCCATCAGTGGGACACCCTACGAGCAGTACTTC. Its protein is CAISGTPYEQYF.

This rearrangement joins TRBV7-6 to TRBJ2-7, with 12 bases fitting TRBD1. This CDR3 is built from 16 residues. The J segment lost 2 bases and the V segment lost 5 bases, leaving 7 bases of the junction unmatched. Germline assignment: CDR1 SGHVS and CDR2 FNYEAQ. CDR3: CASSQPGQGATYEQYF. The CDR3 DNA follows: TGTGCCAGCAGCCAACCGGGACAGGGGGCCACCTACGAGCAGTACTTC. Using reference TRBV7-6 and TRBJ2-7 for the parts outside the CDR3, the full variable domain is GAGVSQSPRYKVTKRGQDVALRCDPISGHVSLYWYRQALGQGPEFLTYFNYEAQQDKSGLPNDRFSAERPEGSISTLTIQRTEQRDSAMYRCASSQPGQGATYEQYFGPGTRLTVT.

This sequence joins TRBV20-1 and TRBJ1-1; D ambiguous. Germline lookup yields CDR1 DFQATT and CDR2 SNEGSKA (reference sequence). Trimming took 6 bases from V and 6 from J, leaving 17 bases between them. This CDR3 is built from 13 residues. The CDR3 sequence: CSAPIRGFSEAFF. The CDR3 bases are TGCAGTGCCCCAATAAGAGGTTTCTCTGAAGCTTTCTTT.

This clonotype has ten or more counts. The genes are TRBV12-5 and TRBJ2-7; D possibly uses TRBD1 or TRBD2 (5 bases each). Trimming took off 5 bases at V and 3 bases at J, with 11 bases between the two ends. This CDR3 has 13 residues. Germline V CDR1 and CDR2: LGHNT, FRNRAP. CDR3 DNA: TGTGCTAGTGGTCCTGGGACGGACTACGAGCAGTACTTC. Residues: CASGPGTDYEQYF.

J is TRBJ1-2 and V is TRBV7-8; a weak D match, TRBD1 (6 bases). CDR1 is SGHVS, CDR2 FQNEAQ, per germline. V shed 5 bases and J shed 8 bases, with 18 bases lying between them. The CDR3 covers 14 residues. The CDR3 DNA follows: TGTGCCAGCAGCCAGGGCTCAGGGGCTCGGGGCTACACCTTC. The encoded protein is CASSQGSGARGYTF. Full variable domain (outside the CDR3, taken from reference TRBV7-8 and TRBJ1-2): GAGVSQSPRYKVAKRGQDVALRCDPISGHVSLFWYQQALGQGPEFLTYFQNEAQLDKSGLPSDRFFAERPEGSVSTLKIQRTQQEDSAVYLCASSQGSGARGYTFGSGTRLTVV.

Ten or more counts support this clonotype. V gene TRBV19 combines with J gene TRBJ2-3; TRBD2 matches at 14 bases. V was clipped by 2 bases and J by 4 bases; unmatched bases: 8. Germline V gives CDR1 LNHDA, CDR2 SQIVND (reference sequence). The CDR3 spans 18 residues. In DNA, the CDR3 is TGTGCCAGTAGTATACCGGGACTAGCGGGGGTAGGAGCAGATACGCAGTATTTT. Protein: CASSIPGLAGVGADTQYF.

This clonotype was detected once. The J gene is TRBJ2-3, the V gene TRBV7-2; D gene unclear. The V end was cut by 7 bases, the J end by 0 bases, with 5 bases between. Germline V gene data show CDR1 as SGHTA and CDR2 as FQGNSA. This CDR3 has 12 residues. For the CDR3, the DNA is TGTGCCAGCACCGTGAGCACAGATACGCAGTATTTT. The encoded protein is CASTVSTDTQYF.

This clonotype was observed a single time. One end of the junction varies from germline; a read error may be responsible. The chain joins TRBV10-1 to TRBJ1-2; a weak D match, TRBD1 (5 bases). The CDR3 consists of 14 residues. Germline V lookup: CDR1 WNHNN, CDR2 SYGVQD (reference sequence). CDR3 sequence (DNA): TGTGCCAGCAGTTCCAGGGCCGACAACTATGGCTACACCTTC. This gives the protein CASSSRADNYGYTF.

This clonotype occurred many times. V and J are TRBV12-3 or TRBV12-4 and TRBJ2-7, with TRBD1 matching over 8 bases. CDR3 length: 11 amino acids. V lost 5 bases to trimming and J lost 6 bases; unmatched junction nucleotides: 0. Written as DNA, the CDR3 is TGTGCCAGCAGTCAGGGGGCCGAGCAGTACTTC. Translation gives CASSQGAEQYF.

The CDR3 sequence: CASSGQAGTPGTINEKLFF. In DNA, the CDR3 is TGTGCCAGCAGTGGCCAGGCAGGGACCCCCGGCACTATTAATGAAAAACTGTTTTTT. V usage is TRBV25-1 and J usage is TRBJ1-4, with a tentative D call TRBD1 (5 bases). The CDR3 loop spans 19 amino acids. Germline-derived CDR1 and CDR2 are MGHDK and SYGVNS. The V gene lost 4 bases and the J gene lost 4 bases, with 25 bases spanning the gap. Based on the CDR3 plus reference TRBV25-1 and TRBJ1-4, the full variable domain is EADIYQTPRYLVIGTGKKITLECSQTMGHDKMYWYQQDPGMELHLIHYSYGVNSTEKGDLSSESTVSRIRTEHFPLTLESARPSHTSQYLCASSGQAGTPGTINEKLFFGSGTQLSVL.

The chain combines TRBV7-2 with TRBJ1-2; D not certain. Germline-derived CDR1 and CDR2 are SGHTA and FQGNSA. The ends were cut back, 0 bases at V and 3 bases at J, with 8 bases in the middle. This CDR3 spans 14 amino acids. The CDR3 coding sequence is TGTGCCAGCAGCTTAGCAGGTGCTGACTATGGCTACACCTTC. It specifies CASSLAGADYGYTF.

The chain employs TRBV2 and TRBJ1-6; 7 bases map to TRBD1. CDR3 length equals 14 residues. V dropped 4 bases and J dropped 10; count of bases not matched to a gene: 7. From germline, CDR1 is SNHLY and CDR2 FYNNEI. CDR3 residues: CASSGRGQGSPLHF. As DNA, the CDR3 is TGTGCCAGCAGTGGAAGGGGGCAGGGGTCACCCCTCCACTTT.

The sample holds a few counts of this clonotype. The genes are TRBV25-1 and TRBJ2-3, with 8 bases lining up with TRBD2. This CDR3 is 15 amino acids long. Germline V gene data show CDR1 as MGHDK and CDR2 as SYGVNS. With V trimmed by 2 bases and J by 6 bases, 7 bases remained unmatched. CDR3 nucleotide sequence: TGTGCCAGCAGTGAAAGGGACGGGGGGGCGGATACGCAGTATTTT. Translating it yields CASSERDGGADTQYF.

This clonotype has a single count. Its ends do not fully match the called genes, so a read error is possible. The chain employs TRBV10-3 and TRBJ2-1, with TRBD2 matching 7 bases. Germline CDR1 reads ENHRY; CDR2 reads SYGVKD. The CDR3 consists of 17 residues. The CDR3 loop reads CAISAPGGGRDYNERFF. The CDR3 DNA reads TGTGCCATCAGTGCCCCGGGGGGAGGACGGGACTACAATGAGCGGTTCTTC.

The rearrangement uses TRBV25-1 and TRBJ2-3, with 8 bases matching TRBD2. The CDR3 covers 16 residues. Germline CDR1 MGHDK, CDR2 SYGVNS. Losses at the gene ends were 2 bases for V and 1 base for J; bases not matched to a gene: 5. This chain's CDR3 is CASSERSGGRTDTQYF. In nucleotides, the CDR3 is TGTGCCAGCAGTGAACGGAGCGGGGGCCGCACAGATACGCAGTATTTT.

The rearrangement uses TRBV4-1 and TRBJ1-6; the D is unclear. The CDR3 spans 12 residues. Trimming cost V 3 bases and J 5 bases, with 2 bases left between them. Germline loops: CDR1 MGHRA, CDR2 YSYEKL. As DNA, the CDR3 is TGCGCCAGCAGCCACAATAATTCACCCCTCCACTTT. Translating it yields CASSHNNSPLHF.

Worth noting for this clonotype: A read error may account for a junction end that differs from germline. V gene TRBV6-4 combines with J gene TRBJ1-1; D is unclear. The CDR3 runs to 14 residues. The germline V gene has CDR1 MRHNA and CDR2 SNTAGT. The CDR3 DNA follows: TGTGCCAGCAGTTACTCGGCAGAGAACACTGAAGCTTTCTTT. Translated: CASSYSAENTEAFF.

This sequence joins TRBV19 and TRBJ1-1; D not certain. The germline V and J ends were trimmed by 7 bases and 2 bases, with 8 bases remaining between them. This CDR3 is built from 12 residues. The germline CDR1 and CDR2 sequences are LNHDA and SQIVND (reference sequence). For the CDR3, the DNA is TGTGCCAGTAATAGCGGCAACACTGAAGCTTTCTTT. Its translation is CASNSGNTEAFF.

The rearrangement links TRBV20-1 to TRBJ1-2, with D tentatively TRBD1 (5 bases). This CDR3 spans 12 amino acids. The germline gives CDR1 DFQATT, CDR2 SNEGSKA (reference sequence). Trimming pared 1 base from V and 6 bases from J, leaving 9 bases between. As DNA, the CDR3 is TGCAGTGCTAGAGGCAGGGTTGATGGCTACACCTTC. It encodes CSARGRVDGYTF.